This TCR beta chain was found in a study of blood T cell repertoires in COVID-19. Study-level background: There were acute and convalescent COVID-19 samples, and they came from the United States, Italy and Spain.

The CDR3 length is 15 residues. Trimming removed 3 bases from V and 6 bases from J, with 16 bases in between. The germline V gene has CDR1 SGDLS and CDR2 YYNGEE. Participants, about 18 to 90 years old, spanned around 25 US areas. Cohorts were based on clinical histories the participants reported. Two consecutive negative NP/OP PCR tests, clearance, or resolved symptoms defined Cohort 3 recovery. Assay used: immunoSEQ multiplex PCR; TCRdb lists only in-frame clones, some missing. Of 100,000 to 150,000 clones listed, 65% to 90% are singletons. Sequencing was done on a sample of PBMCs or T cells enriched from blood (not recorded which). This sequence joins TRBV9 and TRBJ2-1; weak D call: TRBD1 (6 bases). This receptor was taken from a woman between 45 and 60 years old who had recovered from COVID-19. CDR3 sequence reads: CASSAPIIGGNEQFF. The CDR3 DNA is TGTGCCAGCAGCGCCCCCATCATAGGGGGCAATGAGCAGTTCTTC.